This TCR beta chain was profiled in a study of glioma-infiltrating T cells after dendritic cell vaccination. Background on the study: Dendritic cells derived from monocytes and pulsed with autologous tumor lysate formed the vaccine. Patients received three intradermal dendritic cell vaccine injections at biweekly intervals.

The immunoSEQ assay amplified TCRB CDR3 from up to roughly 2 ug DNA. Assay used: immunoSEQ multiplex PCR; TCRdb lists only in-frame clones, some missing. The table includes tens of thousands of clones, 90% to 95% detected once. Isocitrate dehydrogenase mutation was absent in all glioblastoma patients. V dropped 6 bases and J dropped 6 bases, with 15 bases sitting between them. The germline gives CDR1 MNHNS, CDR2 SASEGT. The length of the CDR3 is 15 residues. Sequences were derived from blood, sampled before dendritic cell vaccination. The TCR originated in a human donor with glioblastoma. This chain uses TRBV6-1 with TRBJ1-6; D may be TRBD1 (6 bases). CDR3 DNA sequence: TGTGCCAGCAGCCCATACACAGGGCCTAATTCACCCCTCCACTTT. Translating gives CASSPYTGPNSPLHF.